The next 24 T cell receptor beta chains were all read from a single sample in a study of glioma-infiltrating T cells. The iRepertoire nested amplicon-rescue multiplex PCR amplified TCR alpha and beta CDR3s from RNA. One entry per CDR3 protein, called by TCRdb with MiXCR from the multiplex PCR reads. The table records roughly 42,000 distinct CDR3 sequences, more than 20% of them present only once. The material sequenced was glioma tissue, nonneoplastic brain tissue, or PBMCs (not recorded which). The receptors were gathered from a human donor with low-grade glioma or glioblastoma, undergoing nonglioma brain surgery, or in good health (not recorded which).

At least ten counts were recorded for this clonotype. The chain has TRBV6-1 and TRBJ2-3, with D tentatively TRBD1 (6 bases). V shed 5 bases and J shed 3 bases, with 18 bases lying between them. The CDR3 covers 16 residues. Per the germline V gene, CDR1 is MNHNS and CDR2 is SASEGT. CDR3 DNA sequence: TGTGCCAGCAGTCGGACCCCAGGGGTGGGTACAGATACGCAGTATTTT. Its translation is CASSRTPGVGTDTQYF.

This clonotype has a count of ten or more. The chain combines TRBV7-9 with TRBJ2-1, with D possibly called TRBD1 or TRBD2 (5 bases each). V lost 3 bases and J lost 7, with 10 bases in between. CDR1 and CDR2 (germline): SEHNR, FQNEAQ (reference sequence). The CDR3 spans 13 residues. CDR3 nucleotide sequence: TGTGCCAGCAGCTTGGGGGTGGGGAATGAGCAGTTCTTC. Amino acid sequence: CASSLGVGNEQFF.

This clonotype was observed at least ten times. This rearrangement joins TRBV28 to TRBJ1-6; no clear D gene. The CDR3 is 13 residues long. Trimming shortened V by 8 bases and J by 7 bases, and 12 bases separated the two germline ends. Germline CDR1 and CDR2: MDHEN and SYDVKM. This CDR3 is CASGGPENSPLHF. The CDR3 nucleotides are TGTGCCAGCGGAGGTCCTGAGAATTCACCCCTCCACTTT.

The chain has TRBV2 and TRBJ2-3, with a possible D match to TRBD1 (5 bases). CDR3 length: 17 residues. Germline lookup yields CDR1 SNHLY and CDR2 FYNNEI. The V and J ends lost 4 bases and 2 bases respectively, with 19 bases between them. The CDR3 DNA is TGTGCCAGCAGTGCTAATTTCAGGGTTATTATCACAGATACGCAGTATTTT. Its translation: CASSANFRVIITDTQYF. The full variable domain, in which reference TRBV2 and TRBJ2-3 provide the parts outside the CDR3, is EPEVTQTPSHQVTQMGQEVILRCVPISNHLYFYWYRQILGQKVEFLVSFYNNEISEKSEIFDDQFSVERPDGSNFTLKIRSTKLEDSAMYFCASSANFRVIITDTQYFGPGTRLTVL.

This clonotype was detected many times. The rearrangement uses TRBV28 and TRBJ1-1; perhaps TRBD1 as D (5 bases). The ends were cut back, 5 bases at V and 0 bases at J, with 10 bases in the middle. Germline V gene lookup returns CDR1 MDHEN and CDR2 SYDVKM. This CDR3 contains 14 residues. The CDR3: CASSIRQLNTEAFF. CDR3 sequence (DNA): TGTGCCAGCAGTATACGACAGCTGAACACTGAAGCTTTCTTT.

This clonotype was seen more than once but under ten times. The chain joins TRBV12-3 or TRBV12-4 to TRBJ1-2; D may be TRBD1 (6 bases). Trimming cost V 1 base and J 0 bases, with 6 bases left between them. The CDR3 has 14 amino acids. The CDR3 region has the DNA TGTGCCAGCAGTTTAGGGACAGCTAACTATGGCTACACCTTC. Translated, it gives CASSLGTANYGYTF.

The sample holds many counts of this clonotype. CDR3: CASSQVVRRGAGNEQFF. The CDR3 DNA follows: TGCGCCAGCAGCCAAGTCGTTAGGCGGGGGGCCGGCAATGAGCAGTTCTTC. This sequence joins TRBV4-1 and TRBJ2-1, with 8 bases identical to TRBD2. V was pared by 1 base and J by 6 bases, with 11 bases of the junction left unmatched. The length of the CDR3 is 17 residues. Germline V CDR1 and CDR2: MGHRA, YSYEKL.

The chain combines TRBV4-1 with TRBJ1-2; D is possibly TRBD1 (5 bases). The CDR3 totals 17 residues. V was clipped by 0 bases and J by 5 bases, with 19 bases between them. Germline V lookup: CDR1 MGHRA, CDR2 YSYEKL. As DNA, the CDR3 is TGCGCCAGCAGCCAAGAGGCAGTGACAGTAGAAAAATATGGCTACACCTTC. Translating it yields CASSQEAVTVEKYGYTF.

As to this clonotype: With a much larger clone just one base away, this may be a read error. This chain connects TRBV4-1 to TRBJ2-1; 13 nucleotides align to TRBD2. The CDR3 totals 14 residues. Germline V gene sequence: CDR1 MGHRA, CDR2 YSYEKL. CDR3 residues: CASSPTSGGAERFF. CDR3 bases: TGCGCCAGCAGCCCTACTAGCGGGGGGGCTGAGCGGTTCTTC.

This clonotype was detected many times. The V gene is TRBV4-2, the J gene TRBJ2-1, with no clear D. Trimming stripped 0 bases from V and 9 bases from J, with 9 bases between. This CDR3 is built from 13 residues. In germline, CDR1 is LGHNA, CDR2 YNFKEQ. The CDR3 region is CASSQEIRTEQFF. The CDR3 region has the DNA TGTGCCAGCAGCCAAGAGATAAGGACTGAGCAGTTCTTC.

Ten or more counts support this clonotype. The chain joins TRBV7-8 to TRBJ2-1; 12 bases agree with TRBD2. The V segment lost 10 bases and the J segment 8 bases; nucleotides outside the gene matches: 9. Per the germline V gene, CDR1 is SGHVS and CDR2 is FQNEAQ. This CDR3 spans 14 amino acids. The CDR3 spells CATLLAGGTHEQFF. The DNA of the CDR3 is TGTGCCACCTTGCTAGCGGGAGGGACTCATGAGCAGTTCTTC.

This clonotype was picked up many times. CDR3 in DNA: TGTGCCAGCAGCTTCACTCCGACAGATACGCAGTATTTT. Translation: CASSFTPTDTQYF. The chain combines TRBV7-2 with TRBJ2-3; D remains ambiguous. Deletions cut 3 bases from V and 3 bases from J, with 7 bases between. The CDR3 loop spans 13 amino acids. The germline V gene has CDR1 SGHTA and CDR2 FQGNSA.

Details on this clonotype: Since a much larger clone is just one base distant, this may be a read error. The DNA for the CDR3 is TGCGCCAGCAGCCAAGGTCCCGCGGTGAACACTGAAGCTTTCTTT. It is translated as CASSQGPAVNTEAFF. This chain links TRBV4-1 with TRBJ1-1; the D is unclear. Germline V gene data show CDR1 as MGHRA and CDR2 as YSYEKL. The CDR3 is 15 amino acids. Trimming took 1 base from V and 0 from J, leaving 9 bases between them.

Of note for this clonotype: An end of the junction differs from the germline gene, which may be a read error. V is TRBV7-2 and J is TRBJ2-1, with D uncertain. This CDR3 is built from 16 residues. CDR1 and CDR2 (germline): SGHTA, FQGNSA. The CDR3 sequence: CASSLVGFNSCNEQFF. The CDR3 nucleotides read TGTGCCAGCAGCTTAGTAGGGTTTAACTCCTGCAATGAGCAGTTCTTC. The full variable domain, with the rest looked up from reference TRBV7-2 and TRBJ2-1, is GAGVSQSPSNKVTEKGKDVELRCDPISGHTALYWYRQSLGQGLEFLIYFQGNSAPDKSGLPSDRFSAERTGGSVSTLTIQRTQQEDSAVYLCASSLVGFNSCNEQFFGPGTRLTVL.

There are many counts of this clonotype. V is TRBV4-1 and J is TRBJ2-2, with D perhaps TRBD2 (6 bases). CDR1 is MGHRA, CDR2 YSYEKL, per germline. Trimming removed 0 bases at V and 1 base at J, with 9 bases between. The CDR3 contains 16 residues. The CDR3 DNA reads TGCGCCAGCAGCCAAGAAGTAGCGGTGAACACCGGGGAGCTGTTTTTT. Protein product: CASSQEVAVNTGELFF.

This clonotype was picked up many times. The chain recombines TRBV7-2 with TRBJ2-7; 12 positions agree with TRBD2. The CDR3 loop spans 16 amino acids. V gave up 3 bases and J gave up 0 bases; unmatched junction bases: 3. Looked up from germline, CDR1 is SGHTA and CDR2 is FQGNSA. CDR3 nucleotide sequence: TGTGCCAGCAGCTTGACTAGCGGGGGAAGCTCCTACGAGCAGTACTTC. Translation gives CASSLTSGGSSYEQYF.

Many counts were recorded for this clonotype. The gene calls are TRBV6-1 and TRBJ1-2; D is uncertain. CDR3 size: 15 residues. In germline, CDR1 is MNHNS, CDR2 SASEGT. Trimming removed 5 bases at V and 1 base at J, with 14 bases between. CDR3 DNA sequence: TGTGCCAGCAGTACCCGGACGGGAAGTAACTATGGCTACACCTTC. Translating gives CASSTRTGSNYGYTF.

V usage is TRBV27 and J usage is TRBJ2-7; D is undetermined. The germline V gene encodes CDR1 MNHEY and CDR2 SMNVEV (reference sequence). This CDR3 has 14 amino acids. CDR3 nucleotide sequence: TGTGTTAGCAGTTTAACGTCCCAGTCCTACGAGCAGTACTTC. Translating gives CVSSLTSQSYEQYF.

This clonotype was detected only a few times. The V and J genes are TRBV30 and TRBJ2-5; TRBD1 might be the D (6 bases). The CDR3 is 13 residues long. The germline V gene has CDR1 GTSNPN and CDR2 SVGIG (reference sequence). V was clipped by 2 bases and J by 3 bases, with 10 bases between them. The CDR3 DNA follows: TGTGCCTGGAGTAAGGGGGTTGAAGAGACCCAGTACTTC. Translation: CAWSKGVEETQYF. Variable domain in full (rest from reference TRBV30 and TRBJ2-5): SQTIHQWPATLVQPVGSPLSLECTVEGTSNPNLYWYRQAAGRGLQLLFYSVGIGQISSEVPQNLSASRPQDRQFILSSKKLLLSDSGFYLCAWSKGVEETQYFGPGTRLLVL.

This clonotype was counted ten times or more. The V and J genes are TRBV7-9 and TRBJ2-3; tentative D call: TRBD1 (6 bases). V lost 3 bases, J lost 1 base, and 14 bases lay in between. Germline V lookup: CDR1 SEHNR, CDR2 FQNEAQ (reference sequence). CDR3 size: 16 residues. CDR3 bases: TGTGCCAGCAGCTTCCGGACGGGACACCGCACAGATACGCAGTATTTT. As protein: CASSFRTGHRTDTQYF.

This clonotype showed up many times. This chain connects TRBV6-1 to TRBJ1-1; 8 bases fit TRBD1. Per the germline V gene, CDR1 is MNHNS and CDR2 is SASEGT. V gave up 6 bases and J gave up 2 bases; unmatched junction bases: 5. CDR3 length: 14 amino acids. CDR3 residues: CASRFDRGNTEAFF. The CDR3, as DNA: TGTGCCAGCAGGTTCGACAGGGGTAACACTGAAGCTTTCTTT.

This clonotype was seen ten or more times. The chain recombines TRBV7-3 with TRBJ2-5; D is possibly TRBD1 (7 bases). V lost 4 bases and J 5 bases, leaving 14 bases between the germline ends. The CDR3 loop spans 14 amino acids. Per germline, CDR1 SGHTA and CDR2 FQGTGA. In DNA, the CDR3 is TGTGCCAGCAGCTCTCGACAGGGACTGGAGACCCAGTACTTC. It is translated as CASSSRQGLETQYF.

In its sample, this clonotype was seen many times. V gene TRBV19 combines with J gene TRBJ2-1, with D possibly being TRBD1 (6 bases). Deletions cut 3 bases from V and 3 bases from J, with 12 bases between. The CDR3 sequence is 15 residues long. Germline V gene data show CDR1 as LNHDA and CDR2 as SQIVND (reference sequence). CDR3 amino acids: CASSMGRGGYNEQFF. Written as DNA, the CDR3 is TGTGCCAGTAGTATGGGCAGGGGCGGCTACAATGAGCAGTTCTTC.

Comments on this clonotype: One base away lies a much larger clone, so this may be a sequencing read error. V and J are TRBV5-4 and TRBJ1-1; D not certain. CDR1 is SGHNT and CDR2 is YYREEE in the germline V gene (reference sequence). V lost 2 bases and J lost 4, with 12 bases in between. The CDR3 covers 14 residues. CDR3 amino acids: CASSFFQRSTEAFF. CDR3 DNA: TGTGCCAGCAGCTTTTTTCAGAGGAGCACTGAAGCTTTCTTT.